The 22 T cell receptor beta chains presented below share a single source sample, sequenced in a study of CD8+ T cells in alopecia areata. Markers including CD4, CD8alpha, NKG2D and NKG2ACE guided sorting of pooled cutaneous lymph node cells. As the sequencing template, cDNA was produced by extracting RNA and reverse transcribing it. Libraries were prepared by immunoSEQ multiplex PCR; TCRdb keeps only in-frame clonotypes and omits some of them. This repertoire lists 250,000 or so clones without singletons; 0.9% to 1.5% sits in the top ten. The sample comprised CD4+ T cells sorted from a lymph node. These receptors all stem from a C3H/HeJ mouse with alopecia areata. The MHC haplotype of the strain is H2-k.

As regards this clone: Mouse gene names apply. The read terminates 4 residues before the CDR3 end, so the remaining end is supplied by the germline J gene. The chain uses TRBV4 and TRBJ1-2; 7 bases are shared with TRBD1. The V segment lost 5 bases and the J segment 0 bases; nucleotides outside the gene matches: 3. In germline, CDR1 is LGHDT, CDR2 YNNKQL (reference sequence). The CDR3 is made up of 14 amino acids. Partial CDR3 DNA: TGTGCCAGCAGCCGCAGGGGGTCAAACTCC. Translating gives CASSRRGSNS. The full CDR3 is CASSRRGSNSDYTF.

To note about this clone: Gene labels here are mouse ones. The read terminates 4 residues ahead of where the CDR3 ends, so the germline J gene completes it. The rearrangement joins TRBV14 to TRBJ2-5; 12 bases map to TRBD2. Germline V lookup: CDR1 SGHDT, CDR2 FRDEAV. The CDR3 has 15 amino acids. The CDR3 loop reads CASRRLGGQEDTQYF. CDR3 DNA (partial): TGTGCCAGCAGAAGACTGGGGGGGCAAGAAGAC.

Regarding this clone: Genes and germline come from the mouse. The CDR3 end lies 4 residues beyond the end of the read and is filled in from the germline J gene. The chain carries TRBV5 and TRBJ2-5; 8 bases align to TRBD2. Germline V lookup: CDR1 LGHNA, CDR2 YNLKQL (reference sequence). The CDR3 contains 14 residues. The ends lost 3 bases at V and 1 base at J; junction bases unmatched: 0. The sequenced CDR3 bases are TGTGCCAGCAGCCACTGGGGGGACCAAGAC. Its translation is CASSHWGDQD. The whole CDR3 is CASSHWGDQDTQYF.

This clone was picked up a small number of times. These gene names are mouse names. Read data end 4 residues before the CDR3 end; the end is taken from the germline J gene. The identical CDR3 is also encoded by other nucleotide sequences in the sample. The genes are TRBV31 and TRBJ2-5; no clear D. Germline V lookup: CDR1 GKSSPN, CDR2 SITVG. Trimming removed 0 bases at V and 0 bases at J, with 4 bases between. The CDR3 loop spans 13 amino acids. Incomplete CDR3 DNA: TGTGCCTGGAGTCTTAATAACCAAGAC. It translates to CAWSLNNQD. The CDR3 reads in full as CAWSLNNQDTQYF.

This clone was observed a handful of times. The gene symbols are mouse symbols. The read stops 4 residues short of the end of the CDR3; the missing end is completed from the germline J gene. V gene TRBV3 combines with J gene TRBJ2-5; 9 bases agree with TRBD2. Losses at the gene ends were 9 bases for V and 3 bases for J; bases not matched to a gene: 1. This CDR3 is built from 12 residues. Germline CDR1 is SNHLY and CDR2 is FYNGKV (reference sequence). The CDR3 bases that were read are TGTGCCAGGGGACTGGGACAAGAC. This encodes CARGLGQD. The entire CDR3 protein reads CARGLGQDTQYF.

About this clone: The gene names given are mouse names. The CDR3 is cut off 4 residues early in the read; its end comes from the germline J gene. The V call is TRBV29, the J call TRBJ2-4, with 7 bases lining up with TRBD1. V trimming: 6 bases; J trimming: 0 bases; junction bases outside the gene matches: 3. Germline V gene sequence: CDR1 MSHET, CDR2 SYDVDS. The CDR3 spans 14 residues. This CDR3 reads CASSQGQSQNTLYF. The covered CDR3 bases are TGTGCTAGCAGCCAGGGACAGAGTCAAAAC.

As concerns this clone: Germline and genes here are mouse. The CDR3 end lies 4 residues beyond the end of the read and is filled in from the germline J gene. J is TRBJ2-1 and V is TRBV5; TRBD1 aligns across 12 bases. The CDR3 loop spans 15 amino acids. CDR1 is LGHNA, CDR2 YNLKQL, per germline (reference sequence). V dropped 3 bases and J dropped 5; count of bases not matched to a gene: 2. CDR3 DNA, as far as it was read: TGTGCCAGCAGCCAGAGGGACAGGGGGCATGCT. It is translated as CASSQRDRGHA. The entire CDR3 protein reads CASSQRDRGHAEQFF.

In this sample, this clone turned up a few times. Here the gene names and germline are mouse. The read gets to within 4 residues of the CDR3 end, and the germline J gene fills in the rest. The chain combines TRBV19 with TRBJ2-1, with TRBD2 matching 11 bases. Germline values: CDR1 FNHDT, CDR2 SITEND (reference sequence). Trimming took 0 bases from V and 6 from J; bases not matched to a gene: 5. This CDR3 region has 16 residues. CDR3 bases read: TGTGCCAGCAGTATAGCTGGGGACTGGGGGTTTGCT. Protein product: CASSIAGDWGFA. The entire CDR3 protein reads CASSIAGDWGFAEQFF.

This clone was recorded at least ten times. The germline and genes are mouse ones. The CDR3 end is not reached by the read, which stops 4 residues before it; the germline J gene fills it in. The genes are TRBV13-1 and TRBJ2-2; 7 nucleotides line up with TRBD1. There are 16 residues in the CDR3. V lost 0 bases and J lost 3; bases outside the gene matches: 5. Germline CDR1 NSHNY, CDR2 SYGAGN. The covered CDR3 bases are TGTGCCAGCAGTGATGCATCAGGGGGTGACACCGGG. Translating it yields CASSDASGGDTG. In full, the CDR3 reads CASSDASGGDTGQLYF.

This clone has more than one count but fewer than ten. Any gene name here is a mouse gene name. The read ends 4 residues early relative to the CDR3; the germline J gene fills the gap. This CDR3 is also generated by other DNA sequences in the sample. This chain uses TRBV1 with TRBJ2-2, with 7 positions matching TRBD1. Germline CDR1 NSQYPW, CDR2 LRSPGD (reference sequence). Germline trimming cut 1 base from V and 0 bases from J; bases unmatched to any gene: 2. The CDR3 has 16 amino acids. CDR3 loop: CTCSAAQGANTGQLYF. The covered CDR3 bases are TGCACCTGCAGTGCAGCCCAGGGGGCAAACACCGGG.

This clone turned up a few times. The gene names here belong to mouse. The read ends 4 residues before the CDR3 terminus; that terminus is restored from the germline J gene. Other DNA sequences within the sample encode an identical CDR3. V and J are TRBV19 and TRBJ2-3, with TRBD1 matching 8 bases. This CDR3 is 14 amino acids long. Per germline, CDR1 FNHDT and CDR2 SITEND (reference sequence). V lost 6 bases, J lost 1 base, and 4 bases stayed unmatched. CDR3 bases read: TGTGCCAGCAACGACAGGGGACGTGCAGAA. It specifies CASNDRGRAE. The full CDR3 protein is CASNDRGRAETLYF.

Details on this clone: Gene names are mouse gene names. The CDR3 end falls 4 residues outside the read, so it is completed with the germline J gene. V usage is TRBV17 and J usage is TRBJ2-5, with TRBD2 identical over 9 bases. The CDR3 extends over 14 amino acids. Germline-derived CDR1 and CDR2 are MNHDT and YYDKIL. This CDR3 is CASSRIWGGDTQYF. The DNA read from the CDR3 is TGTGCTAGCAGTAGGATCTGGGGGGGAGAC.

A word on this clone: Gene names denote mouse genes. The CDR3 loop is CASSDHRGVNTGQLYF. The covered CDR3 bases are TGTGCCAGCAGTGATCACAGGGGGGTGAACACCGGG. The chain uses TRBV13-1 and TRBJ2-2; 8 nucleotides match TRBD1. The read terminates 4 residues before the CDR3 end, so the remaining end is supplied by the germline J gene. V dropped 1 base and J dropped 2; count of bases not matched to a gene: 4. Per the germline V gene, CDR1 is NSHNY and CDR2 is SYGAGN. This CDR3 has 16 amino acids.

This clone was counted between two and nine times. Gene names and germline match the mouse. Read data end 4 residues before the CDR3 end; the end is taken from the germline J gene. The chain joins TRBV13-2 to TRBJ2-5, with D possibly being TRBD2 (7 bases). This CDR3 has 15 amino acids. Germline CDR1 reads NNHNN; CDR2 reads SYGAGS (reference sequence). V dropped 0 bases and J dropped 3 bases, with 11 bases sitting between them. CDR3 in amino acids: CASGDARGAQDTQYF. CDR3 bases read: TGTGCCAGCGGTGATGCCCGGGGGGCGCAAGAC.

This clone has more than one count but fewer than ten. Here the gene names and germline are mouse. The read ends 3 residues before the CDR3 terminus; that terminus is restored from the germline J gene. This specimen includes other DNA sequences encoding the same CDR3. The chain employs TRBV13-1 and TRBJ1-6, with D possibly being TRBD1 (6 bases). TRBJ1-6 is an ORF for which the function is uncertain. Trimming removed 3 bases at V and 8 bases at J, with 6 bases between. Per germline, CDR1 NSHNY and CDR2 SYGAGN. The CDR3 sequence is 12 residues long. This CDR3 is CASSGQDSPLYF. CDR3 DNA, as far as it was read: TGTGCCAGCAGTGGACAGGATTCGCCC.

Note on this clone: Mouse gene names and germline throughout. The CDR3 goes on 4 residues after the read ends, and that part is filled in from the germline J gene. This chain links TRBV19 with TRBJ2-1, with 7 bases fitting TRBD1. Trimming cost V 5 bases and J 0 bases; bases outside gene matches: 2. Germline CDR1 reads FNHDT; CDR2 reads SITEND (reference sequence). The CDR3 consists of 14 residues. This CDR3 is CASRDRPNYAEQFF. Partial CDR3 DNA: TGTGCCAGCAGGGACAGGCCTAACTATGCT. The full variable domain, in which reference TRBV19 and TRBJ2-1 provide the parts outside the CDR3, is GGIITQTPKFLIGQEGQKLTLKCQQNFNHDTMYWYRQDSGKGLRLIYYSITENDLQKGDLSEGYDASREKKSSFSLTVTSAQKNEMAVFLCASRDRPNYAEQFFGPGTRLTVL.

This clone was observed a handful of times. Gene names refer to mouse genes. In the same sample, other DNA sequences code for this CDR3. The CDR3 loop reads CTCSAETGVYAEQFF. The sequenced CDR3 bases are TGCACCTGCAGTGCAGAGACAGGGGTCTATGCT. The chain couples TRBV1 to TRBJ2-1; 8 bases fit TRBD1. The CDR3 end falls 4 residues outside the read, so it is completed with the germline J gene. The germline CDR1 and CDR2 sequences are NSQYPW and LRSPGD (reference sequence). V shed 0 bases and J 3 bases; nucleotides not matched to a gene: 1. The CDR3 contains 15 residues.

This clone was counted ten times or more. Gene names are mouse gene names. The CDR3 end lies 4 residues beyond the end of the read and is filled in from the germline J gene. The rearrangement uses TRBV17 and TRBJ2-2; TRBD1 aligns across 8 bases. The CDR3 sequence is 16 residues long. The germline V gene encodes CDR1 MNHDT and CDR2 YYDKIL. V lost 1 base to trimming and J lost 4 bases; unmatched junction nucleotides: 5. This CDR3 is CASSRGQGAVTGQLYF. The sequenced CDR3 bases are TGTGCTAGCAGTAGAGGGCAGGGGGCGGTCACCGGG.

This clone occurred a few times. Gene names denote mouse genes. The read ends 4 residues early relative to the CDR3; the germline J gene fills the gap. The sample holds other DNA sequences that translate to the same CDR3. This chain uses TRBV5 with TRBJ2-7; 9 bases match TRBD2. CDR1 is LGHNA and CDR2 is YNLKQL in the germline V gene (reference sequence). There are 14 residues in the CDR3. The CDR3 DNA, read in part, is TGTGCCAGCAGCCAAGCTGGGGGGGGTTAT. Translating gives CASSQAGGGY. The CDR3 reads in full as CASSQAGGGYEQYF.

This clone was observed a few times. Genes and germline are mouse. Coverage ceases 4 residues before the CDR3 finishes, and the germline J gene fills in the end. The rearrangement uses TRBV17 and TRBJ1-1; TRBD1 matches at 9 bases. V lost 6 bases, J lost 2 bases, and 4 bases stayed unmatched. The CDR3 loop spans 14 amino acids. The germline CDR1 and CDR2 sequences are MNHDT and YYDKIL. Incomplete CDR3 DNA: TGTGCTAGCAGGCGGGACAGGGCTAACACA. Amino acid sequence: CASRRDRANT. The complete CDR3 sequence is CASRRDRANTEVFF.

This clone has more than one count but fewer than ten. The genes and germline here are from mouse. The read halts 4 residues ahead of the CDR3 end, with the missing end drawn from the germline J gene. This rearrangement joins TRBV12-1 to TRBJ2-2; D is possibly TRBD1 (6 bases). The V gene's germline CDR1 is SGHSN and CDR2 HYEKVE. Trimming shortened V by 0 bases and J by 3 bases, and 13 bases separated the two germline ends. This CDR3 is built from 16 residues. The sequenced CDR3 bases are TGTGCCAGCTCTCTCGTCGCCAGGGGTCACACCGGG. Its translation: CASSLVARGHTG. The whole CDR3 sequence is CASSLVARGHTGQLYF.

Remarks on this clone: The genes are named according to mouse. The CDR3 is CASRGTSNTGQLYF. Partial CDR3 DNA: TGTGCCAGCAGGGGGACTTCAAACACCGGG. This chain uses TRBV14 with TRBJ2-2; TRBD2 is a possible D gene (6 bases). The DNA ends 4 residues before the CDR3 does, and the rest of the CDR3 is filled in from the germline J gene. CDR3 length: 14 residues. The germline V gene has CDR1 SGHDT and CDR2 FRDEAV. Trimming took off 5 bases at V and 0 bases at J, with 8 bases between the two ends.